This T cell receptor beta chain emerged from a study of technical replicates of blood from a handful of donors. Assay: immunoSEQ multiplex PCR; the TCRdb copy retains only in-frame clones and omits some. The sample lists tens of thousands of clones, 80% to 95% occurring once. The germline gives CDR1 LNHDA, CDR2 SQIVND (reference sequence). CDR3 length: 15 residues. The V end was cut by 1 base, the J end by 5 bases, with 11 bases between. This TCR came from a human donor in good health. Some clones in this sample may be carry-over from other donors' samples. Source material: T cells isolated from PBMCs. The chain employs TRBV19 and TRBJ2-2; perhaps TRBD2 as D (6 bases). Here the CDR3 reads CASSIGGRRTGELFF. Written as DNA, the CDR3 is TGTGCCAGTAGTATAGGGGGGAGGCGGACCGGGGAGCTGTTTTTT.